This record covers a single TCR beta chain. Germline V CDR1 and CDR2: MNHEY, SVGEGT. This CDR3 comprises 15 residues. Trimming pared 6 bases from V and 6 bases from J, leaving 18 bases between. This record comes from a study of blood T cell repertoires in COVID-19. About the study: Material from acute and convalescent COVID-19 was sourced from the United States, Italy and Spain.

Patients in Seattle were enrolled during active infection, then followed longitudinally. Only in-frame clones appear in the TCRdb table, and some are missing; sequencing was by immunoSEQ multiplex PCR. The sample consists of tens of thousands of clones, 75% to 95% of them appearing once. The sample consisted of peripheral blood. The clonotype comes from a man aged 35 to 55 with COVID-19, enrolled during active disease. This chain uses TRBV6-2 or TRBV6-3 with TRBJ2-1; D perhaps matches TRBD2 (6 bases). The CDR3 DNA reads TGTGCCAGCAGCCCCCTAACTCACGGGGGCAATGAGCAGTTCTTC. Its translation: CASSPLTHGGNEQFF.